This T cell receptor (beta chain) was obtained from a study of T-cell reconstitution after alpha-beta-depleted transplantation in children. Study-wide results and caveats: Fresh T-cell production supplied most of the T-cell counts and diversity seen one year after transplant.

This CDR3 spans 13 amino acids. V gave up 7 bases and J gave up 4 bases, with 13 bases separating them. Germline-derived CDR1 and CDR2 are SEHNR and FQNEAQ (reference sequence). As concerns this clonotype: Its antigen is not known.

The authors prepared the TCRbeta library with unique molecular identifiers. TCRdb analysed the PCR reads with MiXCR anew, one entry per CDR3 protein. The sample carries some 440,000 distinct CDR3 sequences, 15% to 20% recorded once. The source material was PBMCs, mostly from graft donor cells, sampled 360 days after TCRalphabeta/CD19-depleted stem cell transplant. V and J are TRBV7-9 and TRBJ2-5; tentative D call: TRBD2 (5 bases). This clonotype originated in a boy in the first two years of life who had a stem cell transplant for Wiskott-Aldrich syndrome, so the T cells may come from the graft donor. CDR3 coding DNA: TGTGCCAGCATCCCGACCGGAGGAGAGACCCAGTACTTC. The encoded protein is CASIPTGGETQYF. Filled out from reference TRBV7-9 and TRBJ2-5, the complete variable domain reads DTGVSQNPRHKITKRGQNVTFRCDPISEHNRLYWYRQTLGQGPEFLTYFQNEAQLEKSRLLSDRFSAERPKGSFSTLEIQRTEQGDSAMYLCASIPTGGETQYFGPGTRLLVL.